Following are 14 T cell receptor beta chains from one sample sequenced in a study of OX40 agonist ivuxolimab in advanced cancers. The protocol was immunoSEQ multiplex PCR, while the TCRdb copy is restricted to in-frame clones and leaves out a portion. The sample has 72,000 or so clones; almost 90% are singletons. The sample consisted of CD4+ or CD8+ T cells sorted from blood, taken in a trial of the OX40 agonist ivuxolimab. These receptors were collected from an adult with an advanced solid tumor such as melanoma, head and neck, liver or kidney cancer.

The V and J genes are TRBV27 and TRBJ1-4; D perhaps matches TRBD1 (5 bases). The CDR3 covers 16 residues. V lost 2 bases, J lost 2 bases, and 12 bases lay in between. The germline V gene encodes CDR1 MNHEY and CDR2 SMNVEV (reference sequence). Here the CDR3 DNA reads TGTGCCAGCAGTTTAGAGGGGAGCTCGACTAATGAAAAACTGTTTTTT. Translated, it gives CASSLEGSSTNEKLFF.

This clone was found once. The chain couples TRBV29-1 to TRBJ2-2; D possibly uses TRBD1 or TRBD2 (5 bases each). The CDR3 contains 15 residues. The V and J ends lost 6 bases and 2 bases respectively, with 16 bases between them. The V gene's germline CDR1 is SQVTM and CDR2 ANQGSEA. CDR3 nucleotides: TGCAGCGTGTCTAACTCGGGACCTAACACCGGGGAGCTGTTTTTT. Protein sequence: CSVSNSGPNTGELFF.

The CDR3 region has the DNA TGTGCCAGCTCACCACCGGGGGGCCGGGGGAACACTGAAGCTTTCTTT. Translating gives CASSPPGGRGNTEAFF. V is TRBV18 and J is TRBJ1-1; D is possibly TRBD1 (6 bases). V dropped 0 bases and J dropped 1 base, with 12 bases sitting between them. CDR1 is KGHSH and CDR2 is LQKENI in the germline V gene. The CDR3 sequence is 16 residues long.

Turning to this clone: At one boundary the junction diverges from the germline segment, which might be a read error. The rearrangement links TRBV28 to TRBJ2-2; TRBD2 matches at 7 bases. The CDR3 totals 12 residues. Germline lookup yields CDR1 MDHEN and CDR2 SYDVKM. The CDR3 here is CASSFSSGRELF. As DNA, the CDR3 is TGTGCCAGCAGTTTCAGCTCGGGGAGGGAACTTTTT.

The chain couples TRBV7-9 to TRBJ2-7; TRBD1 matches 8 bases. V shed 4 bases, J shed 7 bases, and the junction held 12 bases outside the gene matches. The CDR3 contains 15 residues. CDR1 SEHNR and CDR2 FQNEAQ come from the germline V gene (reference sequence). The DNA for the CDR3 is TGTGCCAGCAGCTCAGCAGGGGGCAGATCGGAGGAGCAGTACTTC. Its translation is CASSSAGGRSEEQYF.

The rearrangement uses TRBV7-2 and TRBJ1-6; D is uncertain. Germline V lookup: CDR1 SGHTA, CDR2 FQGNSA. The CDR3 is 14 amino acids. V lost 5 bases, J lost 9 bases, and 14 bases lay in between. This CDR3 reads CASSSGPVGSPLHF. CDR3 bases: TGTGCCAGCAGCAGCGGGCCAGTGGGTTCACCCCTCCACTTT.

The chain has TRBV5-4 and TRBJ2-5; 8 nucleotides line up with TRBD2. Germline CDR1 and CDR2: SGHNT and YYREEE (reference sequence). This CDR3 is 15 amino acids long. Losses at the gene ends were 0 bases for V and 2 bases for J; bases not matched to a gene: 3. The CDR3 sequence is CASSLALAGQETQYF. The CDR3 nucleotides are TGTGCCAGCAGCTTGGCCTTAGCGGGACAAGAGACCCAGTACTTC.

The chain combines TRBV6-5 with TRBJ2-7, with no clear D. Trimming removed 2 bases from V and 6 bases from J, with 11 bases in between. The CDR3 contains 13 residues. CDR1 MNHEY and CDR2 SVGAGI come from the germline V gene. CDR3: CASSYNSAFEQYF. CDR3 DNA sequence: TGTGCCAGCAGTTACAACAGCGCCTTCGAGCAGTACTTC.

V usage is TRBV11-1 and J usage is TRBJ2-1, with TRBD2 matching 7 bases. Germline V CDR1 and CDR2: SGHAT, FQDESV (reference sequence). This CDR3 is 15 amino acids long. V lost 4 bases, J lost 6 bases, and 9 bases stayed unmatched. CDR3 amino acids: CASSSDGRHPNEQFF. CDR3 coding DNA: TGTGCCAGCAGCTCCGACGGGAGGCACCCCAATGAGCAGTTCTTC. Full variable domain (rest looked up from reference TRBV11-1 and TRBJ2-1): EAEVAQSPRYKITEKSQAVAFWCDPISGHATLYWYRQILGQGPELLVQFQDESVVDDSQLPKDRFSAERLKGVDSTLKIQPAELGDSAMYLCASSSDGRHPNEQFFGPGTRLTVL.

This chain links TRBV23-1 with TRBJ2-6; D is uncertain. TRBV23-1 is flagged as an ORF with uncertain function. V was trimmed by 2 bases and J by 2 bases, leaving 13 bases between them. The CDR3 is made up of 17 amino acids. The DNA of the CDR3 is TGCGCCAGCAGTCAACCCCCCGAAGGCACTGGGGCCAACGTCCTGACTTTC. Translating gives CASSQPPEGTGANVLTF.

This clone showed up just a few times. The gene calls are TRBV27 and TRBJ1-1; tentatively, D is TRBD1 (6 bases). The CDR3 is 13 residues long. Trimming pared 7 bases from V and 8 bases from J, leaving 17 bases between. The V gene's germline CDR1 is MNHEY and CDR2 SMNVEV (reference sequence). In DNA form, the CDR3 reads TGTGCCAGCACTACCCCGACAGGCGGAGAAGCTTTCTTT. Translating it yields CASTTPTGGEAFF.

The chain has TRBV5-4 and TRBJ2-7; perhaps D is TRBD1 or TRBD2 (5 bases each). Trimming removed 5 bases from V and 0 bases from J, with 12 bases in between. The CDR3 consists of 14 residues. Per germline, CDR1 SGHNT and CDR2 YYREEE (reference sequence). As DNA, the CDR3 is TGTGCCAGCAGACGGGACCTTAACTCCTACGAGCAGTACTTC. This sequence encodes CASRRDLNSYEQYF.

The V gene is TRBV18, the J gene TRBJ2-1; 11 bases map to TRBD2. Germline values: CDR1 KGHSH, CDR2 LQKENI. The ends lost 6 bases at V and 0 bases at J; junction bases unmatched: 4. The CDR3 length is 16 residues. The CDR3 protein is CASSPGTSGSYNEQFF. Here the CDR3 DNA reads TGTGCCAGCTCTCCCGGGACTAGCGGCTCCTACAATGAGCAGTTCTTC.

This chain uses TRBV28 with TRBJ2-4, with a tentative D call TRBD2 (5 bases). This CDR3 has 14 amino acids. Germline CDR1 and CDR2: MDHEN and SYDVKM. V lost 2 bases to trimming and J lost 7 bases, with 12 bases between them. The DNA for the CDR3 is TGTGCCAGCAGTTTAGGAGGAGGTCTGAACATTCAGTACTTC. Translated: CASSLGGGLNIQYF.